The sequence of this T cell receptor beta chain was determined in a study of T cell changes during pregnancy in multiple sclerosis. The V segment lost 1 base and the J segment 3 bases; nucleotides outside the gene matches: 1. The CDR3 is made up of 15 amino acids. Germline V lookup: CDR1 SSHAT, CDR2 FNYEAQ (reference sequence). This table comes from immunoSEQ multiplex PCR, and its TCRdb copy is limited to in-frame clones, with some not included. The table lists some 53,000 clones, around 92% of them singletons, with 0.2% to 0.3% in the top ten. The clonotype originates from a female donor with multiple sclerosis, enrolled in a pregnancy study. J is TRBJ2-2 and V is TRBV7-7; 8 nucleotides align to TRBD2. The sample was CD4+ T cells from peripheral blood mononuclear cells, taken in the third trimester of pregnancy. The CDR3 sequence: CASSLGREDTGELFF. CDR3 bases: TGTGCCAGCAGCTTAGGGCGGGAGGACACCGGGGAGCTGTTTTTT.